Below, 23 T cell receptor beta chains from the same sample are listed, as sequenced in a study of regulatory T cells in long-lasting Graves disease (dated by TCRdb to 2020 to 2023). The time point label, read with the paper, signifies: newly diagnosed GD, antithyroid drugs for less than 3 months. For both TCR sequencing and RNA sequencing, RNA was extracted from PBMCs in TRIzol. Libraries were constructed by multiplex PCR. The data were produced on an Illumina HiSeq 4000. TCR beta libraries were built with iRepertoire HTBI primers and Arm-PCR amplification of CDR3 regions. Using fastp trimming at Q25 and MiXCR clonotype assembly, TCRdb reanalyzed the public sequencing data and kept in-frame beta chains. Rows merge per CDR3 protein into single entries with the most common DNA and genes. Present in this sample are over 300,000 distinct CDR3 sequences, less than 20% of which were seen just once. The top ten clonotypes cover approximately 22% of the sample.

The sequenced sample was peripheral blood mononuclear cells (PBMCs), obtained at new diagnosis, from a patient treated with antithyroid drugs. Receptors originate from a female donor with Graves disease.

In this sample, this clonotype turned up many times. The chain couples TRBV12-3 or TRBV12-4 to TRBJ2-1, with TRBD2 matching 8 bases. The CDR3 consists of 14 residues. The trim removed 3 bases at V and 5 bases at J, leaving 3 bases unmatched. The CDR3 reads CASSFQRGNNEQFF. In DNA form, the CDR3 reads TGTGCCAGCAGTTTTCAGCGGGGGAACAATGAGCAGTTCTTC.

About this clonotype: With a much larger clone just one base away, this may be a read error. The rearrangement joins TRBV5-1 to TRBJ2-5; D not resolved. Germline lookup yields CDR1 SGHRS and CDR2 YFSETQ. CDR3 length: 14 residues. Between the trimmed V and J ends, which lost 0 bases and 2 bases, there was a span of 8 bases. The CDR3 loop is CASSLGTRQETQYF. The CDR3 coding sequence is TGCGCCAGCAGCTTGGGGACCAGGCAAGAGACCCAGTACTTC.

This clonotype was seen a few times. This chain uses TRBV6-2 or TRBV6-3 with TRBJ1-3, with 9 bases lining up with TRBD1. The germline V gene encodes CDR1 MNHEY and CDR2 SVGEGT. The CDR3 has 16 residues. V trimming: 0 bases; J trimming: 4 bases; junction bases outside the gene matches: 4. CDR3 in amino acids: CASSYSGTGKGNTIYF. In nucleotides, the CDR3 is TGTGCCAGCAGTTACTCAGGGACAGGGAAAGGAAACACCATATATTTT.

Many counts were recorded for this clonotype. This chain uses TRBV6-2 or TRBV6-3 with TRBJ2-4, with D possibly being TRBD2 (5 bases). V was shortened by 5 bases and J by 0 bases, with 23 bases between the two germline ends. This CDR3 has 19 residues. The germline CDR1 and CDR2 sequences are MNHEY and SVGEGT. Here the CDR3 reads CASSRHYGGEGLAKNIQYF. CDR3 DNA sequence: TGTGCCAGCAGTCGACATTATGGTGGCGAGGGTCTAGCCAAAAACATTCAGTACTTC.

The table lists this clonotype with many counts. V usage is TRBV18 and J usage is TRBJ2-7; D remains ambiguous. This CDR3 region has 13 residues. Germline assignment: CDR1 KGHSH and CDR2 LQKENI. Trimming took off 2 bases at V and 4 bases at J, with 9 bases between the two ends. In DNA, the CDR3 is TGTGCCAGCTCACCAACGAGCCCTTACGAGCAGTACTTC. Translating it yields CASSPTSPYEQYF.

The J gene is TRBJ1-3, the V gene TRBV3-1, with D maybe TRBD1 (5 bases). The CDR3 length is 15 residues. The V gene lost 4 bases and the J gene lost 0 bases, with 10 bases spanning the gap. Germline CDR1 is LGHDT and CDR2 is YNNKEL (reference sequence). In DNA form, the CDR3 reads TGTGCCAGCAGCCCAGGGATCTCCTCTGGAAACACCATATATTTT. Translation gives CASSPGISSGNTIYF.

This chain uses TRBV28 with TRBJ2-5; D possibly uses TRBD1 or TRBD2 (6 bases each). V was trimmed by 7 bases and J by 2 bases, leaving 14 bases between them. The CDR3 covers 14 residues. The germline V gene encodes CDR1 MDHEN and CDR2 SYDVKM. CDR3 protein: CASTGGTTQETQYF. The DNA of the CDR3 is TGTGCCAGCACCGGCGGGACAACACAAGAGACCCAGTACTTC.

This clonotype occurred many times. The J gene is TRBJ2-7, the V gene TRBV19, with D perhaps matching TRBD2 (6 bases). With 4 bases removed from V and 1 base from J, the gap between germline ends came to 14 bases. The length of the CDR3 is 15 residues. The germline V gene encodes CDR1 LNHDA and CDR2 SQIVND (reference sequence). CDR3 region: CASSKGPGDSYEQYF. DNA for the CDR3: TGTGCCAGTAGTAAGGGGCCGGGGGATTCCTACGAGCAGTACTTC.

This clonotype was recorded many times. V and J are TRBV5-4 and TRBJ1-4, with 9 bases fitting TRBD1. This CDR3 comprises 17 residues. The junction had 14 bases not matched to a gene; V was cut back by 4 bases and J by 7 bases. Germline loops: CDR1 SGHNT, CDR2 YYREEE (reference sequence). Here the CDR3 reads CASSLVPGQGFREKLFF. Written as DNA, the CDR3 is TGTGCCAGCAGCCTCGTCCCGGGACAGGGTTTCCGTGAAAAACTGTTTTTT. Drawing the rest from reference TRBV5-4 and TRBJ1-4, the complete variable domain is ETGVTQSPTHLIKTRGQQVTLRCSSQSGHNTVSWYQQALGQGPQFIFQYYREEENGRGNFPPRFSGLQFPNYSSELNVNALELDDSALYLCASSLVPGQGFREKLFFGSGTQLSVL.

This clonotype was recorded many times. V is TRBV7-6 and J is TRBJ2-2, with TRBD2 matching 9 bases. Per the germline V gene, CDR1 is SGHVS and CDR2 is FNYEAQ. The CDR3 runs to 12 residues. J gave up 8 bases and V 8 bases, and 3 bases lay outside the gene matches. The DNA for the CDR3 is TGTGCCAGCGCGGGGGGGCCTGGGGAGCTGTTTTTT. Protein product: CASAGGPGELFF.

As to this clonotype: This may be a read error: a much more frequent sequence differs by one nucleotide. This chain connects TRBV3-1 to TRBJ2-4; TRBD2 is a possible D gene (6 bases). This CDR3 comprises 14 residues. V was shortened by 4 bases and J by 4 bases, with 11 bases between the two germline ends. Germline values: CDR1 LGHDT, CDR2 YNNKEL (reference sequence). DNA for the CDR3: TGTGCCAGCAGCCTCGGGACTTTAAAAAACATTCAGTACTTC. Translating gives CASSLGTLKNIQYF.

The chain carries TRBV19 and TRBJ2-5; 11 bases are a match to TRBD1. The CDR3 is 14 residues long. The ends lost 7 bases at V and 5 bases at J; junction bases unmatched: 6. Germline V CDR1 and CDR2: LNHDA, SQIVND (reference sequence). The CDR3 DNA is TGTGCCAGTACGGACAGGGGGCGCCAGGAGACCCAGTACTTC. Its translation is CASTDRGRQETQYF.

This clonotype was seen once. A far larger clone is only one base removed, so a read error is likely. This rearrangement joins TRBV20-1 to TRBJ2-5, with 8 bases that match TRBD2. The DNA matches TRBJ2-7 better at its end, which makes the J call doubtful. The CDR3 covers 14 residues. The germline CDR1 and CDR2 sequences are DFQATT and SNEGSKA (reference sequence). CDR3 loop: CSVLVTSGGCEQYF. In DNA, the CDR3 is TGCAGTGTCCTGGTCACTAGCGGAGGCTGCGAGCAGTACTTC.

This chain links TRBV7-3 with TRBJ2-3; TRBD2 matches 7 bases. This CDR3 contains 15 residues. The germline CDR1 and CDR2 sequences are SGHTA and FQGTGA. V lost 5 bases, J lost 3 bases, and 8 bases stayed unmatched. CDR3 sequence (DNA): TGTGCCAGCAGCCCCGGATGGGGGGGAACAGATACGCAGTATTTT. Its translation is CASSPGWGGTDTQYF.

V and J are TRBV6-1 and TRBJ2-5; TRBD2 matches at 8 bases. V was clipped by 5 bases and J by 7 bases; unmatched bases: 9. This CDR3 comprises 14 residues. Looked up from germline, CDR1 is MNHNS and CDR2 is SASEGT. The CDR3 DNA reads as TGTGCCAGCAGTCCCGCTCCGAGCGGGGGGACCCAGTACTTC. Amino acid sequence: CASSPAPSGGTQYF.

This clonotype was observed at least ten times. This CDR3 is CASRLGGTTNEKLFF. CDR3 coding DNA: TGTGCCAGCAGGCTGGGGGGGACAACTAATGAAAAACTGTTTTTT. The chain uses TRBV6-1 and TRBJ1-4; possibly TRBD1 for D (5 bases). V shed 6 bases and J shed 0 bases, with 11 bases lying between them. The CDR3 extends over 15 amino acids. Germline-derived CDR1 and CDR2 are MNHNS and SASEGT.

This clonotype came up a few times. Because the CDR3's place on the DNA is in doubt, the DNA is left out and the CDR3 is given as listed by TCRdb. The rearrangement uses TRBV7-6 and TRBJ2-2; the table's D call TRBD1 went unverified against the DNA. 22 amino acids form the CDR3, both terminal residues included. CDR1 and CDR2 (germline): SGHVS, FNYEAQ. CDR3 residues: CASSLVPGEVVRFGAPGGELFF.

This clonotype has a count of ten or more. The chain is built from TRBV20-1 and TRBJ1-2, with unresolved D. The germline V and J ends were trimmed by 3 bases and 4 bases, with 9 bases remaining between them. Germline CDR1 DFQATT, CDR2 SNEGSKA (reference sequence). The CDR3 loop spans 12 amino acids. CDR3 residues: CSASEEPYGYTF. As DNA, the CDR3 is TGCAGTGCTAGCGAGGAACCCTATGGCTACACCTTC.

V and J are TRBV5-6 and TRBJ2-1; 7 bases match TRBD2. This CDR3 is built from 17 residues. Looked up from germline, CDR1 is SGHDT and CDR2 is YYEEEE. With 2 bases clipped from V and 6 bases from J, the junction kept 14 bases outside the gene matches. CDR3 amino acids: CASSFNPGGRPVNEQFF. The DNA of the CDR3 is TGTGCCAGCAGCTTTAATCCGGGAGGCCGACCTGTCAATGAGCAGTTCTTC.

This clonotype was seen repeatedly, ten times or more. The chain uses TRBV6-1 and TRBJ1-5, with TRBD1 identical over 10 bases. CDR3 length: 19 residues. V shed 1 base, J shed 2 bases, and the junction held 11 bases outside the gene matches. Germline CDR1 and CDR2: MNHNS and SASEGT. This CDR3 is CASSEGNRDRGGGNQPQHF. CDR3 nucleotide sequence: TGTGCCAGCAGTGAAGGAAACCGGGACAGGGGCGGCGGCAATCAGCCCCAGCATTTT.

This clonotype was observed a few times. The J gene is TRBJ1-2, the V gene TRBV28; D possibly corresponds to TRBD1 (6 bases). CDR3 size: 18 residues. V dropped 3 bases and J dropped 5 bases, with 25 bases sitting between them. Germline-derived CDR1 and CDR2 are MDHEN and SYDVKM. CDR3 region: CASSFGGGFRDTTYGYTF. CDR3 DNA: TGTGCCAGCAGTTTTGGAGGGGGGTTCCGGGACACCACTTATGGCTACACCTTC.

The rearrangement joins TRBV6-1 to TRBJ2-4; perhaps TRBD2 as D (6 bases). The CDR3 consists of 11 residues. Germline CDR1 MNHNS, CDR2 SASEGT. Deletions cut 8 bases from V and 8 bases from J, with 10 bases between. CDR3 amino acids: CASLGGDIQYF. CDR3 DNA: TGTGCCAGCCTAGGAGGGGACATTCAGTACTTC.

In this sample, this clonotype turned up many times. This sequence joins TRBV19 and TRBJ1-2; 10 nucleotides line up with TRBD1. CDR3 length: 13 amino acids. Losses at the gene ends were 7 bases for V and 6 bases for J; bases not matched to a gene: 5. CDR1 and CDR2 from the germline V gene are LNHDA and SQIVND (reference sequence). The CDR3 nucleotides are TGTGCCAGTAATCAAGACAGGGGGCATGGCTACACCTTC. Translation gives CASNQDRGHGYTF.